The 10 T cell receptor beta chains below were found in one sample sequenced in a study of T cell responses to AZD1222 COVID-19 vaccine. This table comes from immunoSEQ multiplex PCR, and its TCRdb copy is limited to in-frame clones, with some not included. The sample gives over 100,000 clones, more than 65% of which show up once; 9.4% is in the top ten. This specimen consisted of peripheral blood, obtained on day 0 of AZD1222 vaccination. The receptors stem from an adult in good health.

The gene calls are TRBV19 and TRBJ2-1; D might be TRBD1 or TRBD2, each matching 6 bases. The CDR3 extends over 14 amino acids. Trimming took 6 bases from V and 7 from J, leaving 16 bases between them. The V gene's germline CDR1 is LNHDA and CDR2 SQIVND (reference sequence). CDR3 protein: CASRMGAGLNEQFF. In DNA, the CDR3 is TGTGCCAGTAGAATGGGGGCGGGGTTGAATGAGCAGTTCTTC.

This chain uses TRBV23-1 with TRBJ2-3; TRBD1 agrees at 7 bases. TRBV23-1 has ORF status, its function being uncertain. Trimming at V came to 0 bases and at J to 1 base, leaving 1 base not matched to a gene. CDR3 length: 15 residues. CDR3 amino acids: CASSQSGQGTDTQYF. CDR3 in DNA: TGCGCCAGCAGTCAATCCGGACAGGGCACAGATACGCAGTATTTT.

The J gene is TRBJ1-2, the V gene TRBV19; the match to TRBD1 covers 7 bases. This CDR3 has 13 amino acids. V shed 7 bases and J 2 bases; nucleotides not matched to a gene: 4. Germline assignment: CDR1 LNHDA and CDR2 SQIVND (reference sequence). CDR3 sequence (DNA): TGTGCCAGTACCCCGACAGGGAACTATGGCTACACCTTC. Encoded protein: CASTPTGNYGYTF.

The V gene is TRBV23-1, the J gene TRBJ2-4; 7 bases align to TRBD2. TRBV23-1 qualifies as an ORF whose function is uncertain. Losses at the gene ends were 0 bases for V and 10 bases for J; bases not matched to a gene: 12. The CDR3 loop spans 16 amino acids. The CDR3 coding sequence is TGCGCCAGCAGTCAATCTGCCCCTCGTGGGGGGGGAATTCAGTACTTC. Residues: CASSQSAPRGGGIQYF.

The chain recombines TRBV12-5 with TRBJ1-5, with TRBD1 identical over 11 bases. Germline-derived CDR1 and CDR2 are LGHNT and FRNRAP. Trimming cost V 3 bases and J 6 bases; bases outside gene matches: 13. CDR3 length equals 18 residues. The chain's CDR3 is CASGFGDRGKQTGQPQHF. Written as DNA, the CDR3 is TGTGCTAGTGGTTTCGGGGACAGGGGGAAGCAGACGGGTCAGCCCCAGCATTTT.

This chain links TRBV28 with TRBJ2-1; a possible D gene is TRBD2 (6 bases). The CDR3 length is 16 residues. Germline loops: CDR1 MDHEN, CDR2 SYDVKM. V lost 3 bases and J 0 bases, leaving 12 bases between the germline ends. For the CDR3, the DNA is TGTGCCAGCAGTTTGGACGGGAGAGGCTCCTACAATGAGCAGTTCTTC. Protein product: CASSLDGRGSYNEQFF.

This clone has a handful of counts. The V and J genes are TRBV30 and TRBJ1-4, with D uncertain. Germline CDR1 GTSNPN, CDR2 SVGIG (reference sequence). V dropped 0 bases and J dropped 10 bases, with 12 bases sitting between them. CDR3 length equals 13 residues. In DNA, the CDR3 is TGTGCCTGGAGTGTCTCGACTTGGGGAAAACTGTTTTTT. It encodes CAWSVSTWGKLFF.

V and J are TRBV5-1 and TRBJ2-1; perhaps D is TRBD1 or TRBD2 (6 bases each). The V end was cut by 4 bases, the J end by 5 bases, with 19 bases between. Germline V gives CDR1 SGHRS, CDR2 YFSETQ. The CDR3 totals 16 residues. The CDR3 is CASSLMGGTLHNEQFF. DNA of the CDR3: TGCGCCAGCAGCCTGATGGGGGGCACCCTGCACAATGAGCAGTTCTTC.

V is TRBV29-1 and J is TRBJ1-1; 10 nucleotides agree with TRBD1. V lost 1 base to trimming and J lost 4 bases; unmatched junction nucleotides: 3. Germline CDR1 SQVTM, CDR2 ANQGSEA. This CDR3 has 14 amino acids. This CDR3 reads CSVEGGDRGTEAFF. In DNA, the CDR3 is TGCAGCGTTGAAGGGGGGGACAGGGGCACTGAAGCTTTCTTT.

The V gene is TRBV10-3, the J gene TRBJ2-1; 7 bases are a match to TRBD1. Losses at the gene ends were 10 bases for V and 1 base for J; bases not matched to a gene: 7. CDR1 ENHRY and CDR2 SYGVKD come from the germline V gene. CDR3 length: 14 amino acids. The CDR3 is CATRTTGSYNEQFF. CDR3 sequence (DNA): TGTGCCACAAGAACGACAGGGTCCTACAATGAGCAGTTCTTC.